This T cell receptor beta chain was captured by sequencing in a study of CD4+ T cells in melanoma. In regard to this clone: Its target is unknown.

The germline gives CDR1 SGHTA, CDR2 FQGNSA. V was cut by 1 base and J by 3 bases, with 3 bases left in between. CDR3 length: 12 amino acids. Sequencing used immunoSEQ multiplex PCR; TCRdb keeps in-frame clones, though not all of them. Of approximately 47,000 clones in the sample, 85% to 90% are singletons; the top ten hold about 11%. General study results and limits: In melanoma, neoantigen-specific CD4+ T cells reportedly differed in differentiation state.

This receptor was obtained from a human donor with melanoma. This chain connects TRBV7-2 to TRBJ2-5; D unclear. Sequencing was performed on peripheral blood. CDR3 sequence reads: CASSLVKETQYF. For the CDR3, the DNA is TGTGCCAGCAGCTTAGTAAAAGAGACCCAGTACTTC.